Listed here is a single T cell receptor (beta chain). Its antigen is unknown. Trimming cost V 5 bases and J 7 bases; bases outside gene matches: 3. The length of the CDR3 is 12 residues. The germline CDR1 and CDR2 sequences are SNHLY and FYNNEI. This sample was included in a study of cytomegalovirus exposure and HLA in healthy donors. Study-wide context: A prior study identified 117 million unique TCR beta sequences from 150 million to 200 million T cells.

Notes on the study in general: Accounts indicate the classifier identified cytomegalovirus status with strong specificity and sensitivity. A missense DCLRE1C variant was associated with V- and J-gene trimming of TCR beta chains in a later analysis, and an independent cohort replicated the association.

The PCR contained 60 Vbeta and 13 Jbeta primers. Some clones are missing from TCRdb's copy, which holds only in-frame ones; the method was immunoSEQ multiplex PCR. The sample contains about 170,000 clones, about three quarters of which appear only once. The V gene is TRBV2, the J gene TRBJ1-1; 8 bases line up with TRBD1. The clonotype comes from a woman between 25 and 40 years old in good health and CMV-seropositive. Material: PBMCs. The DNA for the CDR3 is TGTGCCAGCAGTTTCGACAGGGGTGAAGCTTTCTTT. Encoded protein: CASSFDRGEAFF.